This T cell receptor beta chain was recorded in a study of early T cells in non-severe SARS-CoV-2 infection. Background on the study: The chains were unpaired, and the sequenced material was bulk RNA from unsorted whole blood.

This clonotype was counted only a few times. Its antigen is still unknown. Tagging with unique molecular identifiers was applied to individual cDNA molecules. MiXCR, run by TCRdb on the 5' RACE reads, gives a single entry per CDR3 protein. The sample shows over 95,000 distinct CDR3 sequences, about 15% of them seen only once. Trimming left V 8 bases short and J 3 bases short, with 14 bases between. The CDR3 extends over 13 amino acids. Germline V gene lookup returns CDR1 SGHAT and CDR2 FQNNGV. Findings and caveats of the study: Lookups in VDJdb leaned toward anti-spike CD8 responses and missed private and CD4 specificities.

V is TRBV11-2 and J is TRBJ2-7; TRBD1 or TRBD2 may be the D gene (5 bases each). Sequenced: whole blood. This clonotype was sampled from an adult who was a healthcare worker with PCR-confirmed SARS-CoV-2 infection or an uninfected control (not recorded which). CDR3 loop: CASGDGPDYEQYF. The CDR3 region has the DNA TGTGCCAGCGGGGACGGTCCTGACTACGAGCAGTACTTC.